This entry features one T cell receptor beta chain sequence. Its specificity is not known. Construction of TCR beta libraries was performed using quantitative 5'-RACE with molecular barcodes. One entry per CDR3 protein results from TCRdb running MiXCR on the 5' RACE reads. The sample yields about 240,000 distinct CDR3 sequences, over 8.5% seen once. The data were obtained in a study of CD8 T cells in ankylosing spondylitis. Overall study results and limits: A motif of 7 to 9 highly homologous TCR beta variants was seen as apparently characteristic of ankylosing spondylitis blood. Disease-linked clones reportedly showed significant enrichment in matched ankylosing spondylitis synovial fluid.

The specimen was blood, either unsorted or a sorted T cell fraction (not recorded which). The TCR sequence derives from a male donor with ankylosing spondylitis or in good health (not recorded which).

Here the CDR3 DNA reads TGTGCCAGCAGCCAAGTAGGGGCGGGCACCGGGGAGCTGTTTTTT. Its protein product is CASSQVGAGTGELFF. The V gene is TRBV3-1, the J gene TRBJ2-2, with D possibly being TRBD1 or TRBD2 (5 bases each). Germline values: CDR1 LGHDT, CDR2 YNNKEL (reference sequence). Trimming left V 1 base short and J 4 bases short, with 10 bases between. The CDR3 length is 15 residues.